Each of the 24 T cell receptor beta chains below was sequenced from the same sample in a study of metastatic and nonmetastatic thyroid tumors. Thyroid surgery had not been preceded by any treatment in any patient. TCRdb re-called the PCR reads via MiXCR. Found here are 25,000 to 35,000 clones, 10% to 12% of them singletons; the top ten hold about a sixth. Specimen: blood. The receptors come from a female donor with papillary thyroid cancer or a benign thyroid nodule (not recorded which). Some clones in this sample may be carry-over from other donors' samples.

In its sample, this clone was seen many times. This sequence joins TRBV12-5 and TRBJ2-5; 10 nucleotides line up with TRBD2. Germline CDR1 and CDR2: LGHNT and FRNRAP. The CDR3 is 16 residues long. V gave up 4 bases and J gave up 5 bases; unmatched junction bases: 10. In nucleotides, the CDR3 is TGTGCTAGTGGTTATAGCGGGAGGCCCGGCGGTGAGACCCAGTACTTC. Translated: CASGYSGRPGGETQYF.

At least ten counts were recorded for this clone. V usage is TRBV20-1 and J usage is TRBJ1-3; D is unclear. Trimming cost V 3 bases and J 0 bases, with 12 bases left between them. This CDR3 has 15 amino acids. The germline V gene has CDR1 DFQATT and CDR2 SNEGSKA (reference sequence). The CDR3 loop is CSASPLGSSGNTIYF. CDR3 in DNA: TGCAGTGCTAGTCCACTGGGCAGCTCTGGAAACACCATATATTTT.

The chain uses TRBV20-1 and TRBJ2-7; D is tentatively TRBD1 or TRBD2 (5 bases each). Germline-derived CDR1 and CDR2 are DFQATT and SNEGSKA (reference sequence). The CDR3 is 11 amino acids. The CDR3 DNA follows: TGCAGAGTCCTCCGAGGGGACGAGCAGTACTTC. Encoded protein: CRVLRGDEQYF.

This clone was seen many times. The chain has TRBV3-1 and TRBJ2-1; 9 positions match TRBD2. CDR1 is LGHDT, CDR2 YNNKEL, per germline (reference sequence). There are 15 residues in the CDR3. Trimming removed 1 base from V and 8 bases from J; junction bases left unmatched: 6. This CDR3 is CASSQVREGRDEQFF. CDR3 coding DNA: TGTGCCAGCAGCCAAGTGCGGGAGGGGAGGGATGAGCAGTTCTTC.

This clone came up many times. The chain is built from TRBV12-3 or TRBV12-4 and TRBJ2-1; D call uncertain. This CDR3 region has 15 residues. V dropped 1 base and J dropped 7 bases, with 14 bases sitting between them. This CDR3 reads CASSLGSGVGNEQFF. CDR3 sequence (DNA): TGTGCCAGCAGTTTAGGGAGTGGGGTGGGAAATGAGCAGTTCTTC.

This clone was observed a handful of times. CDR3 loop: CASAKGSGNTIYF. The CDR3 nucleotides are TGTGCCAGCGCCAAGGGGTCGGGGAACACCATATATTTT. The chain carries TRBV28 and TRBJ1-3; possible D gene TRBD1, 5 bases. V lost 8 bases to trimming and J lost 7 bases, with 15 bases between them. The germline V gene encodes CDR1 MDHEN and CDR2 SYDVKM. The CDR3 sequence is 13 residues long. The variable domain in full, with the rest retrieved from reference TRBV28 and TRBJ1-3, is DVKVTQSSRYLVKRTGEKVFLECVQDMDHENMFWYRQDPGLGLRLIYFSYDVKMKEKGDIPEGYSVSREKKERFSLILESASTNQTSMYLCASAKGSGNTIYFGEGSWLTVV.

A few counts support this clone. The chain joins TRBV5-1 to TRBJ2-1, with TRBD2 matching over 10 bases. Germline CDR1 is SGHRS and CDR2 is YFSETQ. With 0 bases clipped from V and 4 bases from J, the junction kept 7 bases outside the gene matches. CDR3 length: 17 amino acids. Here the CDR3 reads CASSLGGSLAGYNEQFF. The CDR3 DNA sequence: TGCGCCAGCAGCTTGGGGGGGTCACTAGCGGGGTACAATGAGCAGTTCTTC.

This clone was seen at least ten times. The chain links TRBV24-1 to TRBJ1-2; D is ambiguous. CDR3 length: 14 amino acids. Germline V gene lookup returns CDR1 KGHDR and CDR2 SFDVKD. V gave up 1 base and J gave up 2 bases, with 7 bases separating them. CDR3 bases: TGTGCCACCAGTGATTTCGGGAGAAACTATGGCTACACCTTC. The encoded protein is CATSDFGRNYGYTF.

About this clone: As the CDR3 is not closed by the conserved phenylalanine or tryptophan, this likely results from a read error. No DNA is shown, since the ends of the CDR3 on it are uncertain; the CDR3 is the one TCRdb lists. The chain recombines TRBV25-1 with TRBJ1-3. The length of the CDR3 is 14 amino acids, counting both ends. CDR1 and CDR2 (germline): MGHDK, SYGVNS. CDR3 protein: CASSVSGSGNTLYY.

This clone has a count of ten or more. Here the CDR3 DNA reads TGCAGTGCCAGGGGAGGGTCCCACGAGCAGTACTTC. The encoded protein is CSARGGSHEQYF. J is TRBJ2-7 and V is TRBV20-1, with TRBD2 as a possible D gene (7 bases). This CDR3 region has 12 residues. V was pared by 6 bases and J by 5 bases, with 14 bases between. Germline CDR1 DFQATT, CDR2 SNEGSKA (reference sequence).

This clone was detected ten times or more. CDR3 residues: CASARPTSGANVLTF. For the CDR3, the DNA is TGTGCCAGCGCACGACCGACCTCTGGGGCCAACGTCCTGACTTTC. V is TRBV28 and J is TRBJ2-6; no reliable D call. V lost 8 bases and J 0 bases, leaving 11 bases between the germline ends. This CDR3 comprises 15 residues. Germline V gives CDR1 MDHEN, CDR2 SYDVKM.

This clone is medium-sized (0.01 to 0.1%) within its sample. The gene calls are TRBV19 and TRBJ1-5; D unclear. V gave up 3 bases and J gave up 9 bases, with 9 bases separating them. The CDR3 has 12 amino acids. Germline-derived CDR1 and CDR2 are LNHDA and SQIVND (reference sequence). CDR3: CASSISIGPQHF. CDR3 sequence (DNA): TGTGCCAGTAGTATTTCGATCGGGCCCCAGCATTTT.

This clone was found once. The CDR3 loop reads CAWARGLAGVSYEQYF. Written as DNA, the CDR3 is TGTGCCTGGGCGCGGGGTCTAGCGGGGGTCTCATACGAGCAGTACTTC. The V and J genes are TRBV30 and TRBJ2-7; 10 nucleotides agree with TRBD2. The CDR3 runs to 16 residues. Trimming cost V 5 bases and J 4 bases; bases outside gene matches: 14. Germline V gene data show CDR1 as GTSNPN and CDR2 as SVGIG (reference sequence).

This clone appeared many times. The J gene is TRBJ1-4, the V gene TRBV6-1; TRBD1 matches 10 bases. In germline, CDR1 is MNHNS, CDR2 SASEGT. The CDR3 has 16 residues. Trimming took 1 base from V and 8 from J; bases not matched to a gene: 7. CDR3 amino acids: CASSEVKGQGNEKLFF. In DNA form, the CDR3 reads TGTGCCAGCAGTGAAGTTAAGGGACAGGGGAACGAAAAACTGTTTTTT.

This clone occurred many times. The chain joins TRBV20-1 to TRBJ2-1, with 13 bases identical to TRBD2. This CDR3 has 15 amino acids. Trimming took 6 bases from V and 7 from J; bases not matched to a gene: 9. The germline CDR1 and CDR2 sequences are DFQATT and SNEGSKA (reference sequence). This CDR3 reads CSAVTGTSGANEQFF. The CDR3 DNA sequence: TGCAGTGCCGTTACCGGGACTAGCGGGGCGAATGAGCAGTTCTTC.

In this sample, this clone turned up many times. This chain joins TRBV20-1 and TRBJ2-2; 9 nucleotides line up with TRBD1. Trimming took 0 bases from V and 6 from J; bases not matched to a gene: 8. The CDR3 totals 16 residues. The germline gives CDR1 DFQATT, CDR2 SNEGSKA (reference sequence). CDR3 bases: TGCAGTGCTAGAGATCCTGACAGGGGGGATGCCGGGGAGCTGTTTTTT. Its protein is CSARDPDRGDAGELFF.

This clone was seen more than once but under ten times. The chain carries TRBV2 and TRBJ2-7; TRBD1 matches at 10 bases. This CDR3 is 16 amino acids long. J lost 2 bases, V lost 2 bases, and 6 bases had no gene match. Per the germline V gene, CDR1 is SNHLY and CDR2 is FYNNEI. The CDR3: CASSESGDRGTYEQYF. CDR3 nucleotides: TGTGCCAGCAGTGAATCCGGGGACAGGGGAACCTACGAGCAGTACTTC. The whole variable domain, filled in from reference TRBV2 and TRBJ2-7, reads EPEVTQTPSHQVTQMGQEVILRCVPISNHLYFYWYRQILGQKVEFLVSFYNNEISEKSEIFDDQFSVERPDGSNFTLKIRSTKLEDSAMYFCASSESGDRGTYEQYFGPGTRLTVT.

The table lists this clone with many counts. This sequence joins TRBV28 and TRBJ1-1; a possible D gene is TRBD1 (6 bases). Germline CDR1 MDHEN, CDR2 SYDVKM. V was trimmed by 5 bases and J by 1 base, leaving 17 bases between them. CDR3 length equals 16 residues. The chain's CDR3 is CASSPLPRQANTEAFF. The CDR3 DNA reads TGTGCCAGCAGTCCCCTCCCCCGACAGGCGAACACTGAAGCTTTCTTT.

This clone was found many times. The J gene is TRBJ2-1, the V gene TRBV20-1, with D perhaps matching TRBD1 (6 bases). Germline CDR1 reads DFQATT; CDR2 reads SNEGSKA (reference sequence). Trimming left V 5 bases short and J 9 bases short, with 23 bases between. The CDR3 sequence is 15 residues long. The CDR3 loop reads CSAHEPGSGVGEQFF. The CDR3 DNA reads as TGCAGTGCTCACGAGCCGGGATCAGGGGTTGGTGAGCAGTTCTTC.

This clone has a handful of counts. This sequence joins TRBV6-5 and TRBJ2-1; TRBD2 matches 11 bases. Germline V gives CDR1 MNHEY, CDR2 SVGAGI. After removal of 5 bases from V and 4 bases from J, the junction contained 4 bases not matched to a gene. The CDR3 loop spans 15 amino acids. The DNA of the CDR3 is TGTGCCAGCAGTGTACTAGCGGGAGCGTACAATGAGCAGTTCTTC. It translates to CASSVLAGAYNEQFF.

This clone was observed at least ten times. The rearrangement joins TRBV19 to TRBJ1-5; no definite D call. V gave up 3 bases and J gave up 2 bases, with 5 bases separating them. There are 13 residues in the CDR3. Per the germline V gene, CDR1 is LNHDA and CDR2 is SQIVND (reference sequence). The CDR3 here is CASSIEGNQPQHF. The CDR3 DNA sequence: TGTGCCAGTAGTATTGAGGGCAATCAGCCCCAGCATTTT.

Many counts were recorded for this clone. This chain connects TRBV9 to TRBJ2-1; 9 bases are shared with TRBD2. Germline V gives CDR1 SGDLS, CDR2 YYNGEE. Germline trimming cut 4 bases from V and 4 bases from J; bases unmatched to any gene: 9. This CDR3 comprises 16 residues. The DNA of the CDR3 is TGTGCCAGCAGCCTACGTTCTAGCGGGGTTTACAATGAGCAGTTCTTC. Encoded protein: CASSLRSSGVYNEQFF.

Note on this clone: A read error is possible here, since a much larger clone lies one base away. The CDR3 region has the DNA TGTGCCAGCAGCTTGGTAGCGGGAGGTAGGGAGACCGAGTACTTC. Protein product: CASSLVAGGRETEYF. The V call is TRBV5-6, the J call TRBJ2-5; 10 positions match TRBD2. The CDR3 length is 15 residues. Germline loops: CDR1 SGHDT, CDR2 YYEEEE.

Ten or more counts support this clone. The chain carries TRBV4-3 and TRBJ1-1; D possibly corresponds to TRBD1 (5 bases). The V gene's germline CDR1 is LGHNA and CDR2 YSLEER. V gave up 1 base and J gave up 4 bases, with 10 bases separating them. This CDR3 has 14 amino acids. The DNA of the CDR3 is TGCGCCAGCAGCCAAGGACAGCAGAGCACTGAAGCTTTCTTT. It specifies CASSQGQQSTEAFF.